The source of this TCR beta chain is a study of T-cell memory formation after mild COVID-19. Germline V lookup: CDR1 SGHVS, CDR2 FQNEAQ. The V gene lost 7 bases and the J gene lost 4 bases, with 13 bases spanning the gap. The CDR3 has 13 amino acids. Whole-study findings and limits: Contracting CD4+ clones sat mainly in CM and EM; CD8+ in EMRA. Clones contracting over day 15 to 85 were CD4/CD8 balanced, with later expanders leaning CD4+.

5'RACE primed at constant segments yielded TCR alpha and TCR beta cDNA libraries bearing sample barcodes and UMIs. Via MiXCR, TCRdb re-called the 5' RACE reads, giving one row per CDR3 protein. The sample lists about half a million distinct CDR3 sequences; 15% to 20% were seen once. This clonotype came up a few times. Its target is unknown. This TCR was recovered from an adult woman who had mild COVID-19 (a few samples of this study predate the infection). Cell type and time point are not known. The sequencing input was PBMCs or a T cell subset sorted from them (not recorded which). J is TRBJ1-1 and V is TRBV7-8, with D unclear. The CDR3 bases are TGTGCCAGCACCAAAGGGTGGGGCACTGAAGCTTTCTTT. Its protein product is CASTKGWGTEAFF.